Here is one T cell receptor (beta chain) with its context. Authors' processing steps: Researchers report that nucleated cell counts were estimated from reference gene primer amplification. Some clones are missing from TCRdb's copy, which holds only in-frame ones; the method was immunoSEQ multiplex PCR. V and J calls plus clone size are reproduced from that table; the DNA served to infer D and trimming. The sample has around 200,000 clones, more than 70% seen once. This sample is part of a study of blood T cell repertoires in COVID-19. The CDR3 runs to 15 residues. V gave up 5 bases and J gave up 2 bases; unmatched junction bases: 7. The V gene's germline CDR1 is MDHEN and CDR2 SYDVKM.

Source material: PBMCs or T cells enriched from blood (not recorded which). The sequence was obtained from a woman aged 40 to 50 with acute COVID-19. This chain uses TRBV28 with TRBJ2-3, with 7 bases matching TRBD2. Here the CDR3 reads CASSPTGGNTDTQYF. The CDR3 nucleotides are TGTGCCAGCAGTCCAACGGGGGGAAACACAGATACGCAGTATTTT.